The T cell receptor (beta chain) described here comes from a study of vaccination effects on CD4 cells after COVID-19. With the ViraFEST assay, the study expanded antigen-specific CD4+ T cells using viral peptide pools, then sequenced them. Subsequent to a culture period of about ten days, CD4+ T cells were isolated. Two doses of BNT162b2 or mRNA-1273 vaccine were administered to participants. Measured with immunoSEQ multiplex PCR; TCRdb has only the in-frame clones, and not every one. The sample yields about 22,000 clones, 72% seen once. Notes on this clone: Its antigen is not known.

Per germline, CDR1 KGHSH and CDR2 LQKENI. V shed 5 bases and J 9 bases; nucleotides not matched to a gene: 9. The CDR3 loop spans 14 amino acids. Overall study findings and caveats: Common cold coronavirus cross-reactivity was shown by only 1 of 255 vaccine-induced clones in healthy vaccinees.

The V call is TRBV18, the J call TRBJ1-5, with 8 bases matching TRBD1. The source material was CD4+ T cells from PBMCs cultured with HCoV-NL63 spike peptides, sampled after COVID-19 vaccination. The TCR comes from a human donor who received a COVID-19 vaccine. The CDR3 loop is CASSTGTGGMPQHF. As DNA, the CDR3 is TGTGCCAGCTCAACCGGGACAGGAGGGATGCCCCAGCATTTT. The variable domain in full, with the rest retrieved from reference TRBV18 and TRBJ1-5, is NAGVMQNPRHLVRRRGQEARLRCSPMKGHSHVYWYRQLPEEGLKFMVYLQKENIIDESGMPKERFSAEFPKEGPSILRIQQVVRGDSAAYFCASSTGTGGMPQHFGDGTRLSIL.